This T cell receptor (beta chain) stems from a study of blood T cell repertoires in COVID-19 (dated by TCRdb to 2020 to 2021). About the study as a whole: Samples from collaborators originated in the United States, Italy and Spain and spanned both the acute and convalescent phases of COVID-19. The material from the prospective study consisted of cDNA or gDNA derived from T cells, B-cell-depleted T cells, or PBMCs. The dataset comprised deeply sampled blood TCRbeta repertoires from subjects exposed to, actively infected with, or recovered from COVID-19. The repertoires were made available in a free public database intended to serve as a resource for research on the immune response to SARS-CoV-2. Samples came from the ongoing ImmuneRACE study (first 160 participants) plus 1,254 subjects from 6 global collaborators. Sample metadata almost always included a de-identified subject ID, COVID-19 status, age in years and sex. Where HLA class I and class II types were available, the types were taken from metadata supplied by the sample provider, not from assay-based typing.

Each collaborating institution followed its own protocols to collect whole blood in K2EDTA tubes. Collaborator samples were shipped for TCRbeta analysis as frozen whole blood, isolated PBMCs, or DNA extracted from either sample type. Overall study outcomes, separate from this receptor: Clinical and demographic metadata were provided uncurated, with the amount varying by source and participant.

Comments on this clone: What antigen it recognizes has not been identified. One base away there is no much larger clone; base qualities are not given.

TCRbeta CDR3 regions were amplified from genomic DNA using the immunoSEQ Assay, a bias-controlled multiplex PCR. Per the authors' processing: Within the assay, amplification of reference gene primers was used to estimate how many nucleated cells each sample contained. Sequence reads were collapsed and filtered to measure the absolute abundance of every unique TCRbeta CDR3 rearrangement. Productive Simpson clonality was computed per sample as the square root of Simpson's diversity index over productive rearrangements. TCRdb stores this immuneACCESS table with in-frame sequences only. Part of the clones is absent; in the studies checked, under half of the shortfall reflects unresolved V genes, and no reason is known for the rest. V, J and clone size reflect that table, while D and trimming were determined from the DNA. This sample is represented by some 49,000 clones; approximately 85% of them were singletons. The biggest ten clones account for about 10% of the sample.

The sample was peripheral blood. The sequence derives from a human donor in a cohort sampled during active COVID-19.

The CDR3 region has the sequence CASSSPRGTNTEAFF. The DNA sequence follows: TGTGCCAGCAGCTCACCCCGGGGGACGAACACTGAAGCTTTCTTT. The chain links TRBV7-8 with TRBJ1-1, with TRBD1 perhaps the D gene, on 5 matching bases. CDR1 and CDR2 are drawn from the germline V gene: SGHVS, FQNEAQ. The CDR3 contains 15 residues, cysteine and phenylalanine counted. Only the CDR3 part of the read is kept: 45 bases, read in frame from the first base. At the junction V is shortened by 4 bases and J by 1 base, with 13 bases in between.